A single TCR beta chain is shown here with its context. This clonotype was recorded at least ten times. Its antigen has not been determined. The sample holds no much larger clone one base away, and base qualities are not on file. From a lookup of the germline V gene (reference sequence), CDR1 and CDR2 are LGHDT and YNNKEL. The CDR3 sequence holds 12 residues, the cysteine and phenylalanine included. The retained sequence is limited to the CDR3, 36 bases, with the frame set at the first base. V drops 0 bases and J drops 5 bases, leaving 5 bases in between. This sample is drawn from a study of T cells in Graves' hyperthyroidism and ophthalmopathy (dated by TCRdb to the late 2010s). As for the study more broadly: Peripheral blood samples were taken at the time of initial diagnosis, prior to any treatment. To identify TCR V-J signatures that set the groups apart, the researchers used a discovery cohort of 100 patients, made up of around 42 with Graves' ophthalmopathy and 57 with stable Graves' hyperthyroidism. Prospective prediction of ophthalmopathy was tested in an independent validation cohort of about 19 hyperthyroidism patients and 17 patients who later progressed to ophthalmopathy. The 100 or so discovery patients were divided at random into training and test sets in a 7:3 ratio. The study also compared thyroid tissue and blood T-cell repertoires from more than 5 Graves' hyperthyroidism patients. After blood sampling, hyperthyroidism patients were treated with methimazole at a starting dose of 30 mg daily, and ophthalmopathy patients were treated with high-dose intravenous methylprednisolone. The paper describes TCR Vbeta CDR3 sequencing of 140 or so peripheral blood samples, made up of approximately 40 ophthalmopathy patients, roughly 75 hyperthyroidism patients and about 17 progressor patients. Broad study findings and their caveats: Most expanded thyroid clonotypes (frequency above 0.001) were also detected in blood, a finding suggesting that blood repertoires may reflect thyroid immune responses. In validation, progression to ophthalmopathy was predicted by the model with more than 65% sensitivity and 72.22% specificity, a median of about 6.4 months before onset. In cross-validation, a model built on a 13 V-J signature told ophthalmopathy apart from stable hyperthyroidism with over 85% sensitivity and approximately 81% specificity, and in testing the same model reached 80%/75%. Sample size was not statistically predetermined, and investigators were not blinded to group allocation.

The TCR beta CDR3 regions were amplified from RNA transcripts. A first-round RT-PCR of the TCR CDR3 used the HTBI primer set with the Qiagen OneStep RT-PCR kit. The libraries were constructed in a second round of multiplex PCR and then size-selected and purified. Sequencing of the libraries was done on an Illumina HiSeq2000 using paired-end 100 bp reads. The study's processing was this. Raw data were processed with SOAPnuke, discarding reads with adapters, uncalled bases, mean Phred below 15, or no exact constant-primer or identifier match. COPE v1.2.5 was used to merge high-quality paired reads, and clonotypes were defined as unique nucleotide sequences. MiTCR v1.1 was used to align clonotypes to the IMGT TRBV, TRBD and TRBJ reference segments. Only V-J combinations with frequency above 0.0001, covering 99% to 99.2% of repertoires, were analysed. A TCS score was defined as the ratio between F50 (clonal expansion) and ExV (chaos), using BLOSUM62-based TCRdist between CDR3 peptides within each V-J. Welch's t-statistics and random forest reduced roughly 500 V-J features to roughly 13, which were used in a naive Bayes classifier (R e1071). Clones were called with MiXCR by TCRdb after fastp trimmed the public reads at Q25, and only in-frame beta chains were retained. Rows merge per CDR3 protein into single entries with the most common DNA and genes. TCRdb, not the original authors, processed these V and J calls. The sample table shows about 380,000 distinct CDR3 sequences, and about 14% are seen once. Jointly, the top ten make up around a fifth of the sample.

Moderately to severely active disease, a Clinical Activity Score of at least 3, a NOSPECS grade of at least 4, and a duration under 3 months were present in ophthalmopathy patients. The study excluded patients with uncontrolled infections, other autoimmune diseases, pregnancy or lactation. Diagnoses relied on clinical symptoms, serum thyroxine and TRAb, thyroid ultrasound and orbital computed tomography. PBMCs were separated from under 12 ml of fresh peripheral blood using Ficoll-Paque density gradient centrifugation. Trizol reagent was used to extract total RNA, and RNA quality was then checked on an Agilent 2100 Bioanalyzer.

The chain joins TRBV3-1 to TRBJ2-7; too little of a D gene remains to name it. The source is a woman aged 25 to 39 with Graves' ophthalmopathy. Sequencing input: blood. In nucleotides, the sequence is TGTGCCAGCAGCCAAGATCCAAACGAGCAGTACTTC. This is translated as CASSQDPNEQYF.